This T cell receptor beta chain stems from a study of OX40 agonist ivuxolimab in advanced cancers. Study-wide background: The diagnoses of dose-escalation patients were hepatocellular carcinoma, melanoma, renal cell or head and neck cancer. Study conclusions and caveats: At 0.1 to 3.0 mg/kg and by week 6, CD4+ and CD8+ T cells in the blood had expanded clonally.

Generated by immunoSEQ multiplex PCR, the TCRdb table keeps only in-frame clones and is missing some. The data show roughly 62,000 clones, with roughly 84% seen just once and 4% to 6% held by the top ten. With respect to this clone: Its antigen is currently unknown.

Autoimmune disease history or systemic immunosuppression disqualified patients. The CDR3 contains 13 residues. Germline loops: CDR1 MDHEN, CDR2 SYDVKM. The ends were cut back, 8 bases at V and 0 bases at J, with 10 bases in the middle. This TCR came from an adult with an advanced solid tumor such as melanoma, head and neck, liver or kidney cancer. The sequencing here drew on CD4+ or CD8+ T cells sorted from blood, taken in a trial of the OX40 agonist ivuxolimab. The chain couples TRBV28 to TRBJ1-1; D not certain. The CDR3: CASSSTMNTEAFF. The CDR3 DNA reads TGTGCCAGCTCGTCCACCATGAACACTGAAGCTTTCTTT.